A single sample is the source of the 7 T cell receptor beta chains below, sequenced in a study of T cells in Graves' hyperthyroidism and ophthalmopathy. The investigators amplified TCR beta CDR3 regions from RNA transcripts. First-round RT-PCR of the TCR CDR3 relied on the HTBI primer set. TCRdb independently ran MiXCR on the multiplex PCR reads; one entry per CDR3 protein. The data hold 300,000 to 450,000 distinct CDR3 sequences, with roughly 17% observed a single time. The material sequenced was blood. These receptors all stem from a woman between 25 and 40 years old with Graves' hyperthyroidism that later progressed to Graves' ophthalmopathy.

The chain links TRBV5-1 to TRBJ1-1; 8 bases line up with TRBD1. Trimming took 8 bases from V and 5 from J; bases not matched to a gene: 8. The CDR3 length is 13 residues. In germline, CDR1 is SGHRS, CDR2 YFSETQ. CDR3: CASRGQGRTEAFF. CDR3 DNA: TGCGCCAGTAGAGGACAGGGAAGAACTGAAGCTTTCTTT.

Many counts were recorded for this clonotype. V is TRBV28 and J is TRBJ1-4; D may be TRBD1 (5 bases). The germline V gene has CDR1 MDHEN and CDR2 SYDVKM. V lost 5 bases to trimming and J lost 0 bases, with 13 bases between them. This CDR3 has 16 residues. The CDR3 sequence is CASSLGLSSTNEKLFF. The CDR3 coding sequence is TGTGCCAGCAGTCTGGGACTGTCGTCAACTAATGAAAAACTGTTTTTT.

This clonotype was recorded at least ten times. In DNA, the CDR3 is TGTGCCAGCAGTTCCGAGGGAGGGGGCGAAGAAGCTTTCTTT. This gives the protein CASSSEGGGEEAFF. This rearrangement joins TRBV12-3 or TRBV12-4 to TRBJ1-1, with TRBD1 matching 7 bases. The CDR3 totals 14 residues. The J segment lost 8 bases and the V segment lost 4 bases, leaving 10 bases of the junction unmatched.

CDR3 nucleotides: TGTGCCAGCAGTTTATCCCGTGGTCAAGAGACCCAGTACTTC. Protein: CASSLSRGQETQYF. The chain combines TRBV28 with TRBJ2-5; D uncertain. Trimming removed 1 base from V and 2 bases from J, with 8 bases in between. This CDR3 is 14 amino acids long. Germline CDR1 and CDR2: MDHEN and SYDVKM.

This clonotype was recorded at least ten times. This chain connects TRBV5-1 to TRBJ2-2, with no clear D. CDR1 is SGHRS, CDR2 YFSETQ, per germline. The CDR3 totals 14 residues. The ends were cut back, 5 bases at V and 0 bases at J, with 8 bases in the middle. For the CDR3, the DNA is TGCGCCAGCAGTGGTGGAGCGAACACCGGGGAGCTGTTTTTT. It encodes CASSGGANTGELFF.

This clonotype was seen at least ten times. The gene calls are TRBV7-2 and TRBJ1-1, with a tentative D call TRBD1 (6 bases). The V end was cut by 1 base, the J end by 0 bases, with 9 bases between. CDR3 length: 15 amino acids. Germline loops: CDR1 SGHTA, CDR2 FQGNSA. The CDR3 nucleotides are TGTGCCAGCAGCTTAGGGGGACACTTGAACACTGAAGCTTTCTTT. Protein product: CASSLGGHLNTEAFF. The whole variable domain, remainder taken from reference TRBV7-2 and TRBJ1-1, is GAGVSQSPSNKVTEKGKDVELRCDPISGHTALYWYRQSLGQGLEFLIYFQGNSAPDKSGLPSDRFSAERTGGSVSTLTIQRTQQEDSAVYLCASSLGGHLNTEAFFGQGTRLTVV.

In this sample, this clonotype turned up many times. The V and J genes are TRBV20-1 and TRBJ2-3, with 14 bases fitting TRBD2. J was trimmed by 0 bases and V by 8 bases; bases with no gene match: 7. This CDR3 has 16 amino acids. The germline V gene has CDR1 DFQATT and CDR2 SNEGSKA (reference sequence). The DNA of the CDR3 is TGCAGTCCCGGGACTAGCGGGAGTTCTAGCACAGATACGCAGTATTTT. Amino acid sequence: CSPGTSGSSSTDTQYF.